This T cell receptor beta chain was identified in a study of shared clonotypes between healthy human individuals. Method: immunoSEQ multiplex PCR; TCRdb's copy keeps in-frame clones and lacks some. This sample carries over 850,000 clones, approximately 78% of them seen once, and the ten largest clones take about 0.52%. CD4+ cell separation produced CD45RA+ naive and CD45RA-negative memory subsets. Per germline, CDR1 SGHRS and CDR2 YFSETQ. The CDR3 consists of 17 residues. V gave up 3 bases and J gave up 0 bases, with 19 bases separating them. J is TRBJ2-7 and V is TRBV5-1; D is possibly TRBD1 or TRBD2 (5 bases each). The TCR sequence derives from a man aged 18 to 29 in good health. Some clones in this sample may be carry-over from other donors' samples. Sequenced sample: memory CD4+ T cells from PBMCs. Specified subset: CD45RA-negative fraction. This CDR3 reads CASSWGTARRSSYEQYF. Here the CDR3 DNA reads TGCGCCAGCAGCTGGGGGACGGCTCGTAGGAGCTCCTACGAGCAGTACTTC.